The next 28 T cell receptor beta chains were all read from a single sample in a study of blood T cells in healthy people across ages. The authors ran a second PCR of roughly 6 to 12 cycles using a sample-barcoded 5' primer and a J-beta primer mix. From the 5' RACE reads, TCRdb called clonotypes with MiXCR, one entry per CDR3 protein. This sample has about 1.4 million distinct CDR3 sequences; 59% occur once, and the top ten carry roughly 6.3%. The specimen sequenced was blood. The receptors shown here come from a man between 18 and 35 years old in good health.

V gene TRBV5-1 combines with J gene TRBJ2-1; D uncertain. The CDR3 loop spans 16 amino acids. Trimming took off 0 bases at V and 5 bases at J, with 15 bases between the two ends. Germline V gene sequence: CDR1 SGHRS, CDR2 YFSETQ. CDR3 protein: CASSLVTYQIDNEQFF. The CDR3 nucleotides read TGCGCCAGCAGCTTGGTGACCTACCAAATCGACAATGAGCAGTTCTTC.

The V and J genes are TRBV15 and TRBJ2-1, with D perhaps matching TRBD2 (5 bases). This CDR3 contains 15 residues. Germline V gives CDR1 LNHNV, CDR2 YYDKDF (reference sequence). V lost 0 bases and J 0 bases, leaving 6 bases between the germline ends. CDR3 nucleotides: TGTGCCACCAGCAGAGAGGGGAGCTCCTACAATGAGCAGTTCTTC. As protein: CATSREGSSYNEQFF.

About this clonotype itself: One end of the junction does not line up with germline, which may come from a read error. The V and J genes are TRBV14 and TRBJ2-1, with 9 bases matching TRBD1. CDR3 length equals 14 residues. From germline, CDR1 is SGHDN and CDR2 FVKESK. In DNA form, the CDR3 reads TGTGCCAGAAGCCAAGATTGGACAGGGGATGAGCAGTTCTTC. Protein sequence: CARSQDWTGDEQFF.

This clonotype was found a few times. V usage is TRBV29-1 and J usage is TRBJ2-4, with 10 bases that match TRBD2. This CDR3 contains 14 residues. J lost 4 bases, V lost 2 bases, and 2 bases had no gene match. Looked up from germline, CDR1 is SQVTM and CDR2 is ANQGSEA. The CDR3 coding sequence is TGCAGCGTTGAAAGCGGGAGGGAAAAAAACATTCAGTACTTC. The encoded protein is CSVESGREKNIQYF.

J is TRBJ2-3 and V is TRBV29-1; possibly TRBD1 or TRBD2 for D (5 bases each). This CDR3 has 13 amino acids. Trimming removed 7 bases from V and 0 bases from J, with 11 bases in between. Looked up from germline, CDR1 is SQVTM and CDR2 is ANQGSEA. The CDR3 nucleotides are TGCAGCGACCTGTGGGACAGCACAGATACGCAGTATTTT. This sequence encodes CSDLWDSTDTQYF.

The chain recombines TRBV27 with TRBJ1-5; D remains unclear. The ends were cut back, 7 bases at V and 2 bases at J, with 15 bases in the middle. Germline loops: CDR1 MNHEY, CDR2 SMNVEV (reference sequence). The CDR3 loop spans 15 amino acids. The CDR3 sequence is CASTSLKRGNQPQHF. CDR3 DNA sequence: TGTGCCAGCACCTCTCTTAAGCGAGGCAATCAGCCCCAGCATTTT.

The CDR3 protein is CASSLWGRETQYF. For the CDR3, the DNA is TGTGCCAGCAGTTTATGGGGCAGAGAGACCCAGTACTTC. The chain couples TRBV27 to TRBJ2-5, with D maybe TRBD1 (5 bases). V lost 1 base, J lost 4 bases, and 7 bases lay in between. Germline V gene sequence: CDR1 MNHEY, CDR2 SMNVEV (reference sequence). CDR3 length equals 13 residues.

The table lists this clonotype with a few counts. The J gene is TRBJ2-3, the V gene TRBV11-2; a weak D match, TRBD2 (7 bases). Trimming left V 0 bases short and J 4 bases short, with 20 bases between. The CDR3 is 18 residues long. Per germline, CDR1 SGHAT and CDR2 FQNNGV. The CDR3 DNA reads as TGTGCCAGCAGCTTAGATGGGTGGGGGGGCGAGGTTCCAGATACGCAGTATTTT. Amino acids: CASSLDGWGGEVPDTQYF.

This clonotype was observed a handful of times. The chain uses TRBV20-1 and TRBJ2-7; no definite D call. The V and J ends lost 3 bases and 4 bases respectively, with 7 bases between them. This CDR3 is built from 11 residues. The germline gives CDR1 DFQATT, CDR2 SNEGSKA (reference sequence). The CDR3 region has the DNA TGCAGTGCTAGTAACCAATACGAGCAGTACTTC. This gives the protein CSASNQYEQYF.

The J gene is TRBJ2-5, the V gene TRBV6-2 or TRBV6-3; TRBD1 aligns across 7 bases. Germline V CDR1 and CDR2: MNHEY, SVGEGT. With V trimmed by 0 bases and J by 2 bases, 6 bases remained unmatched. The CDR3 is 16 amino acids. CDR3 residues: CASSYSGYRGQETQYF. CDR3 DNA: TGTGCCAGCAGTTACTCGGGGTACAGGGGTCAAGAGACCCAGTACTTC.

J is TRBJ2-1 and V is TRBV30; D remains unclear. In germline, CDR1 is GTSNPN, CDR2 SVGIG (reference sequence). The CDR3 has 14 residues. V lost 1 base and J 4 bases, leaving 11 bases between the germline ends. CDR3 protein: CAWSATSLYNEQFF. In DNA form, the CDR3 reads TGTGCCTGGAGTGCAACATCCTTATACAATGAGCAGTTCTTC.

The chain employs TRBV6-2 or TRBV6-3 and TRBJ1-1, with D hard to call. The CDR3 length is 14 residues. Germline values: CDR1 MNHEY, CDR2 SVGEGT. Trimming stripped 0 bases from V and 5 bases from J, with 10 bases between. The CDR3 nucleotides are TGTGCCAGCAGTTACTCCCACCTGGGAACTGAAGCTTTCTTT. This codes for CASSYSHLGTEAFF.

The chain uses TRBV20-1 and TRBJ2-7, with D perhaps TRBD2 (5 bases). The germline V and J ends were trimmed by 2 bases and 0 bases, with 14 bases remaining between them. The CDR3 contains 15 residues. CDR1 is DFQATT, CDR2 SNEGSKA, per germline (reference sequence). Here the CDR3 reads CSARQSLGSSYEQYF. CDR3 sequence (DNA): TGCAGTGCTAGACAAAGCTTAGGGAGCTCCTACGAGCAGTACTTC.

The V call is TRBV6-6, the J call TRBJ1-4; 7 bases align to TRBD1. There are 15 residues in the CDR3. The V gene end was trimmed by 9 bases and the J gene end by 5 bases; junction bases not matched to a gene: 12. Germline values: CDR1 MNHNY, CDR2 SVGAGI (reference sequence). Here the CDR3 DNA reads TGTGCCAGTAGTGTGCTCCAGGGGGGGAATGAAAAACTGTTTTTT. The encoded protein is CASSVLQGGNEKLFF.

The rearrangement links TRBV2 to TRBJ1-1; D is uncertain. Trimming left V 8 bases short and J 10 bases short, with 11 bases between. Germline CDR1 and CDR2: SNHLY and FYNNEI. The length of the CDR3 is 10 residues. CDR3 amino acids: CASHPVVAFF. DNA of the CDR3: TGTGCCAGCCACCCAGTTGTAGCTTTCTTT.

The chain combines TRBV7-2 with TRBJ2-2; D not resolved. V lost 5 bases to trimming and J lost 6 bases, with 13 bases between them. CDR1 and CDR2 (germline): SGHTA, FQGNSA. This CDR3 spans 14 amino acids. CDR3 protein: CASSRVLGSGELFF. In DNA, the CDR3 is TGTGCCAGCAGCCGAGTCCTAGGCTCCGGGGAGCTGTTTTTT.

This chain joins TRBV29-1 and TRBJ2-7; D remains ambiguous. Germline CDR1 and CDR2: SQVTM and ANQGSEA. Trimming removed 1 base at V and 4 bases at J, with 11 bases between. CDR3 length: 13 amino acids. As DNA, the CDR3 is TGCAGCGTTGAAGGCCCCACTGCGTACGAGCAGTACTTC. Protein sequence: CSVEGPTAYEQYF.

This chain connects TRBV5-1 to TRBJ1-3, with a weak D call TRBD1 (5 bases). V was trimmed by 4 bases and J by 3 bases, leaving 14 bases between them. This CDR3 contains 15 residues. The germline V gene has CDR1 SGHRS and CDR2 YFSETQ. This CDR3 is CASSHTGDYGNTIYF. The CDR3 coding sequence is TGCGCCAGCAGCCACACAGGAGACTATGGAAACACCATATATTTT.

This chain links TRBV27 with TRBJ2-1, with 7 bases identical to TRBD1. There are 14 residues in the CDR3. CDR1 is MNHEY, CDR2 SMNVEV, per germline (reference sequence). Trimming took 7 bases from V and 1 from J; bases not matched to a gene: 4. CDR3 in amino acids: CASTRGQSYNEQFF. DNA of the CDR3: TGTGCCAGCACCCGGGGACAGTCCTACAATGAGCAGTTCTTC.

The chain recombines TRBV4-1 with TRBJ1-3; no clear D. Germline CDR1 reads MGHRA; CDR2 reads YSYEKL. The CDR3 covers 14 residues. V was shortened by 3 bases and J by 7 bases, with 13 bases between the two germline ends. CDR3 in DNA: TGCGCCAGCAGCCATTCCGGCGAGGCGAACACCATATATTTT. Amino acids: CASSHSGEANTIYF.

This rearrangement joins TRBV20-1 to TRBJ2-7, with 8 bases fitting TRBD2. V shed 8 bases and J 6 bases; nucleotides not matched to a gene: 6. The CDR3 is 11 amino acids. Germline V gene data show CDR1 as DFQATT and CDR2 as SNEGSKA (reference sequence). CDR3 amino acids: CSLERGFEQYF. The DNA of the CDR3 is TGCAGTCTTGAGCGGGGGTTCGAGCAGTACTTC.

This clonotype was recorded at least ten times. This sequence joins TRBV6-5 and TRBJ2-1; D is uncertain. The CDR3 extends over 11 amino acids. V lost 0 bases to trimming and J lost 8 bases, with 2 bases between them. Germline lookup yields CDR1 MNHEY and CDR2 SVGAGI. In DNA form, the CDR3 reads TGTGCCAGCAGTTACTCGTATGAGCAGTTCTTC. This gives the protein CASSYSYEQFF.

This chain uses TRBV19 with TRBJ2-5; no clear D gene. This CDR3 comprises 12 residues. Germline CDR1 reads LNHDA; CDR2 reads SQIVND (reference sequence). V shed 3 bases and J shed 4 bases, with 6 bases lying between them. As DNA, the CDR3 is TGTGCCAGTAGTATGATGGGAGAGACCCAGTACTTC. Its translation: CASSMMGETQYF.

The V call is TRBV12-3 or TRBV12-4, the J call TRBJ2-5; D may match TRBD1 or TRBD2 (7 bases each). V was cut by 3 bases and J by 4 bases, with 15 bases left in between. This CDR3 contains 15 residues. In DNA form, the CDR3 reads TGTGCCAGCAGTTTTGCCAGGGGGGGGTCAGAGACCCAGTACTTC. Encoded protein: CASSFARGGSETQYF.

This clonotype was seen a handful of times. V gene TRBV6-2 or TRBV6-3 combines with J gene TRBJ2-6; tentative D call: TRBD1 (6 bases). The CDR3 is 13 amino acids. Trimming took off 7 bases at V and 2 bases at J, with 6 bases between the two ends. Germline CDR1 reads MNHEY; CDR2 reads SVGEGT. CDR3: CASNRAGANVLTF. The CDR3 region has the DNA TGTGCCAGCAACAGGGCTGGGGCCAACGTCCTGACTTTC.

J is TRBJ2-5 and V is TRBV6-5, with 13 bases aligning to TRBD2. Germline V gene data show CDR1 as MNHEY and CDR2 as SVGAGI. V was pared by 5 bases and J by 11 bases, with 8 bases of the junction left unmatched. This CDR3 spans 14 amino acids. CDR3 protein: CASSRLAGGYGQYF. CDR3 DNA: TGTGCCAGCAGTAGACTAGCGGGAGGCTACGGGCAGTACTTC.

The genes are TRBV14 and TRBJ2-4; no clear D. The J call may be incorrect, as the DNA end agrees better with TRBJ2-5. Germline CDR1 is SGHDN and CDR2 is FVKESK. The CDR3 extends over 13 amino acids. CDR3 in amino acids: CASSRDTSRTQYF. The CDR3 DNA follows: TGTGCCAGCAGCCGAGACACCTCGAGGACCCAGTACTTC.

This clonotype was detected only a few times. The chain employs TRBV6-5 and TRBJ1-2; D might be TRBD1 (6 bases). The CDR3 sequence is 17 residues long. CDR1 is MNHEY and CDR2 is SVGAGI in the germline V gene. V gave up 0 bases and J gave up 0 bases, with 14 bases separating them. The CDR3 DNA reads as TGTGCCAGCAGTTACTCGAAGGGGGGGGGAGCTAACTATGGCTACACCTTC. Its translation is CASSYSKGGGANYGYTF.